This T cell receptor beta chain stems from a study of T cell repertoires in cytomegalovirus infection. As for the study in general: CMV epitopes in the study were HLA-C-restricted (recently identified) and HLA-B-restricted (well studied). The public TCR beta signatures pointed to both CMV infection and matching HLA type.

TCRdb reanalysed the reads using MiXCR and keeps one entry per CDR3 protein. The sample has about 900,000 distinct CDR3 sequences, roughly 30% seen once. A few counts support this clonotype. As yet, its antigen is unknown. CDR1 and CDR2 (germline): MNHEY, SMNVEV (reference sequence). This CDR3 contains 14 residues. With 8 bases clipped from V and 8 bases from J, the junction kept 12 bases outside the gene matches. The TCR originated in a human donor in good health (CMV status not recorded). Some clones in this sample may be carry-over from other donors' samples. Sequencing used cultured CD8+ T cells from PBMCs, obtained from culture after CMV antigen stimulation. This chain joins TRBV27 and TRBJ2-1, with 7 positions matching TRBD1. The CDR3 DNA reads as TGTGCCAGCGCCAACGTAGGGGGCGTCGATGAGCAGTTCTTC. Protein: CASANVGGVDEQFF.